Listed below are T cell receptor beta chains from one sample, sequenced in a study of blood T cell repertoires in COVID-19. Clones were sequenced by immunoSEQ multiplex PCR, and TCRdb holds only the in-frame ones, with some missing. Altogether some 110,000 clones are present, about 74% being singletons, with the ten largest covering about 6.6%. The sequencing input was peripheral blood. The origin of the receptors is a man aged 65 to 85 with acute or convalescent COVID-19. Both conserved end residues are trimmed from each CDR3. Fields, in order: D gene, V gene, J gene, CDR3 protein. D genes are given only for firm matches.

>TRBD2|TRBV25-1|TRBJ2-5
ASRPSGTSRGETQY
>.|TRBV18|TRBJ1-6
ASSGRNSPLH
>.|TRBV28|TRBJ1-4
ASSLVTGLGNEKLF
>.|TRBV9|TRBJ1-3
ASSVGSGGGGNTIY
>TRBD1|TRBV6-4|TRBJ1-1
ASSRGGSGEAF
>TRBD1|TRBV5-1|TRBJ2-1
ASSSSGQTYNEQF
>.|TRBV7-6|TRBJ2-7
ASSSALATSSYEQY
>.|TRBV3-1/TRBV3-2|TRBJ2-5
ASSQDTGRQETQY
>.|TRBV7-8|TRBJ1-5
ASSLGGSYSNQPQH
>.|TRBV2|TRBJ1-4
ASRATVLNEKLF
>.|TRBV7-3|TRBJ2-2
ASSLGRPNTGELF
>TRBD1|TRBV6-5|TRBJ2-1
ASSPGTGTYNEQF
>.|TRBV6-5|TRBJ2-7
ASSYGSGMGEQY
>TRBD1|TRBV28|TRBJ1-1
ASTPGQLNTEAF
>.|TRBV21-1|TRBJ2-7
ATAGGSAYEQY
>.|TRBV24-1|TRBJ1-4
ATSAGGPESNEKLF
>TRBD2|TRBV2|TRBJ2-4
ASNPGLAGGNIQY
>.|TRBV29-1|TRBJ2-5
SVGGQETQY
>.|TRBV6-5|TRBJ1-5
ASSYFVEGGQPQH
>TRBD1|TRBV5-5|TRBJ1-5
ASSIQGANNQPQH
>.|TRBV2|TRBJ2-1
ASQDGLASYNEQF
>TRBD2|TRBV7-9|TRBJ2-5
ASSPTLRGGETQY
>.|TRBV5-4|TRBJ1-2
ASSLEQGYGYT
>.|TRBV11-2|TRBJ2-3
ASSSGQAWFTDTQY
>TRBD2|TRBV7-3|TRBJ2-4
ASSLEPGLAGVGTKNIQY
>TRBD2|TRBV18|TRBJ2-3
ASSPQLAGAVGTQY
>TRBD1|TRBV30|TRBJ1-6
AWSAGTGGFSPLH
>TRBD1|TRBV5-1|TRBJ2-5
ASSRVGTGEGETQY
>TRBD1|TRBV6-4|TRBJ2-7
ASSDYLRGRVYEQY
>.|TRBV30|TRBJ2-5
AWRLAVKETQY
>TRBD1|TRBV28|TRBJ1-1
ASTVTGTEAF
>TRBD2|TRBV18|TRBJ2-1
ASSPPNAGEENEQF
>.|TRBV6-5|TRBJ1-6
ASNLSRNSPLH
>TRBD1|TRBV5-1|TRBJ2-1
ASSLGRGLDEQF
>.|TRBV5-1|TRBJ2-7
ASSLELFYEQY
>TRBD1|TRBV28|TRBJ1-5
ASSQGGRTQPQH
>TRBD2|TRBV28|TRBJ2-7
ASSPSGGYEQY